This passage covers 8 T cell receptor beta chains from one sample sequenced in a study of blood T cell repertoires in COVID-19. Repertoires were generated with immunoSEQ multiplex PCR, while TCRdb's copy carries only in-frame clones and drops some. The table shows about 73,000 clones, with approximately 84% occurring only once. Sample: peripheral blood. The receptors derive from a human donor in a cohort sampled during active COVID-19.

This clone appeared once. V gene TRBV5-1 combines with J gene TRBJ1-2, with 9 bases that match TRBD1. The CDR3 spans 14 residues. Per germline, CDR1 SGHRS and CDR2 YFSETQ. Trimming took 2 bases from V and 5 from J; bases not matched to a gene: 4. The CDR3: CASSFGQGTYGYTF. The CDR3 DNA is TGCGCCAGCAGCTTCGGACAGGGGACATATGGCTACACCTTC.

The rearrangement joins TRBV18 to TRBJ2-5; D not certain. Between the trimmed V and J ends, which lost 1 base and 4 bases, there was a span of 4 bases. CDR1 KGHSH and CDR2 LQKENI come from the germline V gene. The CDR3 is 12 residues long. CDR3 nucleotides: TGTGCCAGCTCACCACAGCGAGAGACCCAGTACTTC. Its translation is CASSPQRETQYF.

The chain recombines TRBV9 with TRBJ1-2; D not resolved. The CDR3 totals 17 residues. Germline values: CDR1 SGDLS, CDR2 YYNGEE. V dropped 4 bases and J dropped 2 bases, with 21 bases sitting between them. The CDR3 protein is CASSQTGGQAINYGYTF. DNA of the CDR3: TGTGCCAGCAGCCAGACTGGCGGGCAGGCGATAAACTATGGCTACACCTTC.

This clone was picked up many times. The chain couples TRBV4-2 to TRBJ1-2; D remains unclear. V was trimmed by 0 bases and J by 4 bases, leaving 12 bases between them. CDR1 is LGHNA and CDR2 is YNFKEQ in the germline V gene. The CDR3 has 15 residues. CDR3 sequence: CASSQEGGSGYGYTF. The DNA of the CDR3 is TGTGCCAGCAGCCAAGAGGGCGGGTCGGGCTATGGCTACACCTTC.

V gene TRBV6-6 combines with J gene TRBJ2-3; D is perhaps TRBD2 (5 bases). CDR1 is MNHNY, CDR2 SVGAGI, per germline (reference sequence). The germline V and J ends were trimmed by 3 bases and 4 bases, with 11 bases remaining between them. CDR3 length equals 14 residues. CDR3 protein: CASSYEGSADTQYF. The DNA for the CDR3 is TGTGCCAGCAGTTATGAGGGAAGCGCAGATACGCAGTATTTT.

This clone was seen once. The rearrangement uses TRBV9 and TRBJ2-5; TRBD2 matches 11 bases. Trimming took 3 bases from V and 2 from J; bases not matched to a gene: 9. This CDR3 spans 17 amino acids. CDR1 and CDR2 (germline): SGDLS, YYNGEE. DNA of the CDR3: TGTGCCAGCAGCGAAAGGGGACTAGCGGAGTTACAAGAGACCCAGTACTTC. It translates to CASSERGLAELQETQYF.

The chain is built from TRBV4-1 and TRBJ1-1; no clear D. The CDR3 extends over 13 amino acids. The germline V gene encodes CDR1 MGHRA and CDR2 YSYEKL. V was cut by 2 bases and J by 0 bases, with 4 bases left in between. The CDR3 reads CASSQRVNTEAFF. The DNA for the CDR3 is TGCGCCAGCAGCCAACGTGTGAACACTGAAGCTTTCTTT.

This rearrangement joins TRBV3-1 (or the pseudogene TRBV3-2) to TRBJ2-7; weak D call: TRBD1 (5 bases). V lost 1 base, J lost 5 bases, and 12 bases lay in between. This CDR3 has 14 amino acids. CDR1 and CDR2 from the germline V gene are LGHDT and YNNKEL (reference sequence). Here the CDR3 reads CASSQVARVNEQYF. The CDR3 DNA reads TGTGCCAGCAGCCAAGTTGCCAGGGTCAACGAGCAGTACTTC.